The 3 T cell receptor beta chains in this list originate from one sample, sequenced in a study of shared clonotypes between healthy human individuals. The method was immunoSEQ multiplex PCR; TCRdb's version includes in-frame clones alone and lacks a portion of them. The sample shows around 500,000 clones, about 85% of them seen only once. Sequenced sample: PBMCs. These receptors were taken from a woman between 35 and 50 years old in good health. Some clones in this sample may be carry-over from other donors' samples.

J is TRBJ2-2 and V is TRBV18, with TRBD1 matching 12 bases. The CDR3 extends over 17 amino acids. Germline assignment: CDR1 KGHSH and CDR2 LQKENI. After removal of 3 bases from V and 4 bases from J, the junction contained 6 bases not matched to a gene. The CDR3 region is CASSPPGTGGFTGELFF. DNA for the CDR3: TGTGCCAGCTCACCTCCCGGGACAGGGGGCTTCACCGGGGAGCTGTTTTTT. The full variable domain, its missing parts supplied by reference TRBV18 and TRBJ2-2, is NAGVMQNPRHLVRRRGQEARLRCSPMKGHSHVYWYRQLPEEGLKFMVYLQKENIIDESGMPKERFSAEFPKEGPSILRIQQVVRGDSAAYFCASSPPGTGGFTGELFFGEGSRLTVL.

V gene TRBV28 combines with J gene TRBJ2-1, with a weak D call TRBD2 (5 bases). Trimming stripped 6 bases from V and 10 bases from J, with 10 bases between. In germline, CDR1 is MDHEN, CDR2 SYDVKM. This CDR3 comprises 11 residues. CDR3 region: CASRVAREQFF. CDR3 DNA sequence: TGTGCCAGCAGGGTAGCGCGGGAGCAGTTCTTC.

Note on this clone: A much more abundant neighbour one base away suggests this may be a read error. The rearrangement uses TRBV6-1 and TRBJ1-2, with D tentatively TRBD1 (6 bases). The V and J ends lost 6 bases and 0 bases respectively, with 8 bases between them. This CDR3 is built from 13 residues. Per the germline V gene, CDR1 is MNHNS and CDR2 is SASEGT. CDR3 coding DNA: TGTGCCAGCAGCCGGGACACTAACTATGGCTACACCTTC. This translates into CASSRDTNYGYTF.